The next 18 T cell receptor beta chains were all read from a single sample in a study of breast tumors, draining lymph nodes, adjacent tissues. Breast cancer patients provided tissue from their axillary draining lymph nodes. TCRdb reprocessed the multiplex PCR reads via MiXCR and lists one record per CDR3 protein. The table includes more than 200,000 distinct CDR3 sequences, about 32% detected once. The sequenced sample was axillary lymph node tissue. These TCRs come from a female donor with breast cancer. Some clones in this sample may be carry-over from other donors' samples.

This clonotype was found many times. The chain uses TRBV11-2 and TRBJ1-4; D gene unclear. The CDR3 is 15 residues long. V lost 4 bases, J lost 6 bases, and 15 bases lay in between. Germline CDR1 and CDR2: SGHAT and FQNNGV. This chain's CDR3 is CASSSPGQTHEKLFF. The CDR3, as DNA: TGTGCCAGCAGCTCACCGGGCCAAACGCATGAAAAACTGTTTTTT.

This clonotype was observed at least ten times. V is TRBV20-1 and J is TRBJ2-3, with D unresolved. This CDR3 contains 11 residues. The germline V gene encodes CDR1 DFQATT and CDR2 SNEGSKA (reference sequence). Deletions cut 0 bases from V and 12 bases from J, with 10 bases between. The CDR3 here is CSARESQAQYF. DNA for the CDR3: TGCAGTGCTAGAGAATCCCAAGCCCAGTATTTT.

In its sample, this clonotype was seen many times. This rearrangement joins TRBV19 to TRBJ2-7, with 7 bases that match TRBD2. The CDR3 contains 15 residues. V lost 1 base to trimming and J lost 4 bases; unmatched junction nucleotides: 7. The germline V gene encodes CDR1 LNHDA and CDR2 SQIVND (reference sequence). CDR3 loop: CASSIVGGRGYEQYF. In DNA, the CDR3 is TGTGCCAGTAGTATAGTCGGCGGGAGAGGATACGAGCAGTACTTC.

Many counts were recorded for this clonotype. V gene TRBV2 combines with J gene TRBJ1-5, with a possible D match to TRBD1 (6 bases). This CDR3 is 11 amino acids long. The V gene's germline CDR1 is SNHLY and CDR2 FYNNEI. Between the trimmed V and J ends, which lost 6 bases and 9 bases, there was a span of 9 bases. The CDR3: CASSQQGPQHF. The CDR3 DNA sequence: TGTGCCAGCAGCCAACAGGGGCCCCAGCATTTT. Together with reference TRBV2 and TRBJ1-5, the CDR3 gives the full variable domain: EPEVTQTPSHQVTQMGQEVILRCVPISNHLYFYWYRQILGQKVEFLVSFYNNEISEKSEIFDDQFSVERPDGSNFTLKIRSTKLEDSAMYFCASSQQGPQHFGDGTRLSIL.

This clonotype was detected many times. The junction departs from the called germline gene at one end, perhaps through a read error. V gene TRBV6-5 combines with J gene TRBJ1-5; TRBD1 might be the D (5 bases). Looked up from germline, CDR1 is MNHEY and CDR2 is SVGAGI. The CDR3 is 15 amino acids. CDR3 in DNA: TGTGCCAGCAGTCACTCGACGGGGGGCAATCAGCCCCAGCATTTT. Protein product: CASSHSTGGNQPQHF.

Concerning this clonotype itself: The conserved closing phenylalanine or tryptophan is absent in this CDR3, likely reflecting a read error. The DNA is left out, because the CDR3 cannot be placed on it with certainty; the CDR3 is given as TCRdb lists it. The rearrangement joins TRBV7-2 to TRBJ2-2; TRBD2 was called by the table and not checked on the DNA. The CDR3 contains 15 residues when both ends are counted. Germline CDR1 is SGHTA and CDR2 is FQGNSA. This CDR3 reads CASSLAGGSTGELMS.

The chain carries TRBV11-3 and TRBJ2-4; D possibly corresponds to TRBD1 (6 bases). Deletions cut 3 bases from V and 0 bases from J, with 15 bases between. CDR3 length: 17 amino acids. Germline V lookup: CDR1 SGHNT, CDR2 YENEEA. This CDR3 reads CASSFRGAASAKNIQYF. In nucleotides, the CDR3 is TGTGCCAGCAGCTTCAGGGGCGCGGCTTCAGCCAAAAACATTCAGTACTTC.

This clonotype showed up many times. The V gene is TRBV28, the J gene TRBJ1-4; tentative D call: TRBD1 (5 bases). There are 15 residues in the CDR3. The V end was cut by 7 bases, the J end by 0 bases, with 12 bases between. From germline, CDR1 is MDHEN and CDR2 SYDVKM. CDR3: CASKTRGSTNEKLFF. The CDR3 DNA follows: TGTGCCAGCAAAACTAGGGGTTCAACTAATGAAAAACTGTTTTTT.

Many counts were recorded for this clonotype. The V call is TRBV24-1, the J call TRBJ1-2; D is unclear. This CDR3 has 12 residues. Germline CDR1 and CDR2: KGHDR and SFDVKD. The ends were cut back, 6 bases at V and 8 bases at J, with 12 bases in the middle. The CDR3 here is CATSKGVGGYTF. The CDR3 DNA follows: TGTGCCACCAGTAAGGGTGTTGGGGGCTACACCTTC.

The chain couples TRBV4-1 to TRBJ2-7; 9 nucleotides agree with TRBD1. The CDR3 spans 14 residues. The V segment lost 6 bases and the J segment 5 bases; nucleotides outside the gene matches: 8. Germline V lookup: CDR1 MGHRA, CDR2 YSYEKL. CDR3 nucleotides: TGCGCCAGCAGTGCCGGGACAGGGATCCACGAGCAGTACTTC. It codes for CASSAGTGIHEQYF.

This clonotype was observed a few times. The chain joins TRBV10-1 to TRBJ2-3, with unresolved D. V lost 0 bases and J lost 4, with 8 bases in between. This CDR3 comprises 14 residues. Germline loops: CDR1 WNHNN, CDR2 SYGVQD (reference sequence). CDR3 DNA: TGCGCCAGCAGTGAGTCAATAGGCGCAGATACGCAGTATTTT. As protein: CASSESIGADTQYF.

The V call is TRBV7-3, the J call TRBJ1-2; 9 nucleotides line up with TRBD1. The germline CDR1 and CDR2 sequences are SGHTA and FQGTGA. This CDR3 has 14 residues. The trim removed 5 bases at V and 8 bases at J, leaving 9 bases unmatched. The CDR3 DNA reads as TGTGCCAGCAGCAGAAGACAGGGGGGATCAGGCTACACCTTC. Translation: CASSRRQGGSGYTF.

Remarks on this clonotype: A much larger clone differs from this one at a single base, so this may be a read error. The chain carries TRBV10-3 and TRBJ1-2; 7 nucleotides align to TRBD1. Germline CDR1 and CDR2: ENHRY and SYGVKD. With 3 bases clipped from V and 4 bases from J, the junction kept 8 bases outside the gene matches. This CDR3 region has 15 residues. In nucleotides, the CDR3 is TGTGCCATCAGTGAACGATGGGACAGCCCCTATGGCTACACCTTC. This translates into CAISERWDSPYGYTF.

Concerning this clonotype itself: One end of the junction is discordant with germline, which a read error may explain. This sequence joins TRBV9 and TRBJ2-4; TRBD2 agrees at 8 bases. Germline V gene lookup returns CDR1 SGDLS and CDR2 YYNGEE. The CDR3 spans 14 residues. CDR3 bases: TGTGCCAGCAGCCAAGTTTCGGGAGGGGACATTCAGTCCTTC. Residues: CASSQVSGGDIQSF.

This clonotype was seen many times. V gene TRBV30 combines with J gene TRBJ2-7; tentatively, D is TRBD2 (5 bases). Germline loops: CDR1 GTSNPN, CDR2 SVGIG (reference sequence). This CDR3 spans 13 amino acids. V was pared by 2 bases and J by 2 bases, with 10 bases between. The CDR3 loop is CAWSFGKAYEQYF. The CDR3 nucleotides are TGTGCCTGGAGTTTCGGGAAGGCCTACGAGCAGTACTTC.

This clonotype was found many times. This chain uses TRBV20-1 with TRBJ1-5, with D unresolved. V lost 4 bases and J lost 4, with 11 bases in between. The CDR3 covers 13 residues. The germline gives CDR1 DFQATT, CDR2 SNEGSKA (reference sequence). The CDR3 spells CSANRRANQPQHF. Here the CDR3 DNA reads TGCAGTGCTAACAGAAGGGCGAATCAGCCCCAGCATTTT.

This clonotype was found once. This is likely a read error, given that the CDR3 carries no conserved phenylalanine or tryptophan at its end. The chain uses TRBV3-1 and TRBJ2-1; D is unclear. Germline CDR1 LGHDT, CDR2 YNNKEL (reference sequence). The V end was cut by 4 bases, the J end by 0 bases, with 13 bases between. The length of the CDR3 is 16 residues. The CDR3, as DNA: TGTGCCAGCAGCCCTGACGACGGCAGCTCCTACAATGAGCAGTTCAGA. Translation gives CASSPDDGSSYNEQFR.

This clonotype was detected ten times or more. The CDR3 DNA sequence: TGTGCCAGCAGCTTTGACACAGCAAACTATGGCTACACCTTC. It codes for CASSFDTANYGYTF. The chain carries TRBV5-5 and TRBJ1-2; D is ambiguous. There are 14 residues in the CDR3. Between the trimmed V and J ends, which lost 2 bases and 2 bases, there was a span of 10 bases. Germline-derived CDR1 and CDR2 are SGHKS and YYEKEE (reference sequence).